This TCR beta chain appears in the sequencing data of a study of long-term antiretroviral therapy in people with HIV. The J segment lost 1 base and the V segment lost 4 bases, leaving 5 bases of the junction unmatched. This CDR3 comprises 15 residues. The germline gives CDR1 MGHDK, CDR2 SYGVNS. Sequencing used immunoSEQ v3.0 at survey level. Sequencing was performed with immunoSEQ multiplex PCR; in TCRdb, only in-frame clones are kept and a portion is missing. This table holds tens of thousands of clones, around 85% found once. Of note for this clone: Its specificity is unknown.

Study-level findings and limits: Neither ART adherence, viral resistance nor therapy changes were documented. An increase in diversity followed ART, yet levels stayed below transplant donor controls. HIV repertoire CDR3 lengths ranged less widely than those of controls.

The chain joins TRBV25-1 to TRBJ2-3, with TRBD2 matching 7 bases. The source of this sequence is a man aged 35 to 55 with HIV. The sequenced sample was unsorted PBMCs, obtained 3 years after starting antiretroviral therapy. The CDR3 sequence is CASSVWEGGTDTQYF. CDR3 sequence (DNA): TGTGCCAGCAGTGTGTGGGAGGGCGGCACAGATACGCAGTATTTT.